This T cell receptor (beta chain) was documented in a study of PD-1 blockade in classical Hodgkin lymphoma. For the study at large: With a 2-week interval, patients received intravenous nivolumab at 3 mg/kg.

TCRdb keeps only in-frame clones here, not all; method: immunoSEQ multiplex PCR. The repertoire holds approximately 12,000 clones, approximately 84% seen once, with 4.5% to 6% in the top ten. Every one of the patients relapsed after autologous stem cell transplantation (brentuximab vedotin exposure was variable). Complete response, partial response or progressive disease was recorded as best response. Germline V lookup: CDR1 MDHEN, CDR2 SYDVKM. V trimming: 3 bases; J trimming: 1 base; junction bases outside the gene matches: 5. CDR3 size: 16 residues. This clone was recorded only once. The antigen is not known. Notes on the study in general: Patients excluded were those beginning nivolumab under 1 year after ASCT. Only CD4+ TCR diversity, not CD8+, had risen significantly by C4D1.

This chain joins TRBV28 and TRBJ1-5; 8 bases map to TRBD1. The receptor comes from a human donor with classical Hodgkin lymphoma. The input for sequencing was peripheral blood mononuclear cells (PBMCs), taken before the second cycle of nivolumab. This chain's CDR3 is CASSFRTGSSNQPQHF. The CDR3, as DNA: TGTGCCAGCAGTTTCCGGACAGGGTCGAGCAATCAGCCCCAGCATTTT.